One and the same sample provided the 15 T cell receptor beta chains below, sequenced in a study of identical twins. TCRdb passed the 5' RACE reads through MiXCR, listing each CDR3 protein once. The table includes hundreds of thousands of distinct CDR3 sequences, 18% detected once. The data also belong to a second study, concerning T cells expressing NK-cell markers.

The sequenced sample was PBMCs. The receptors stem from a woman under 30 in good health.

The V call is TRBV6-2 or TRBV6-3, the J call TRBJ2-1; 7 nucleotides align to TRBD2. The CDR3 has 18 amino acids. Germline V gene sequence: CDR1 MNHEY, CDR2 SVGEGT. The junction had 23 bases not matched to a gene; V was cut back by 6 bases and J by 9 bases. The CDR3: CASSHQFSSLRGGSEQFF. The CDR3 DNA reads as TGTGCCAGCAGCCACCAGTTCTCGAGTTTAAGGGGCGGGAGTGAGCAGTTCTTC.

The chain couples TRBV19 to TRBJ2-7; D may be TRBD2 (5 bases). The CDR3 loop spans 15 amino acids. Germline CDR1 is LNHDA and CDR2 is SQIVND (reference sequence). Trimming pared 3 bases from V and 4 bases from J, leaving 16 bases between. The chain's CDR3 is CASSMGVGGRYEQYF. CDR3 DNA: TGTGCCAGTAGTATGGGAGTGGGCGGACGATACGAGCAGTACTTC.

This clonotype was detected a few times. The rearrangement links TRBV12-3 or TRBV12-4 to TRBJ2-3; D gene uncertain. The CDR3 sequence is 15 residues long. The V and J ends lost 3 bases and 0 bases respectively, with 10 bases between them. CDR3 residues: CASSFTQLSTDTQYF. The CDR3 DNA reads TGTGCCAGCAGTTTCACTCAGTTAAGCACAGATACGCAGTATTTT.

This clonotype was observed at least ten times. V is TRBV6-5 and J is TRBJ2-1, with D tentatively TRBD2 (7 bases). Germline lookup yields CDR1 MNHEY and CDR2 SVGAGI. The CDR3 sequence is 14 residues long. V dropped 2 bases and J dropped 7 bases, with 12 bases sitting between them. The CDR3 protein is CASSYGGGGNEQFF. CDR3 coding DNA: TGTGCCAGCAGTTACGGGGGAGGGGGTAATGAGCAGTTCTTC.

A few counts support this clonotype. The genes are TRBV9 and TRBJ1-6; no reliable D call. CDR3 size: 16 residues. The germline CDR1 and CDR2 sequences are SGDLS and YYNGEE. V dropped 1 base and J dropped 7 bases, with 15 bases sitting between them. As DNA, the CDR3 is TGTGCCAGCAGCGTATCGGCCGTCGTTCTCAATTCACCCCTCCACTTT. Translation: CASSVSAVVLNSPLHF.

V usage is TRBV4-2 and J usage is TRBJ2-4, with D unclear. The CDR3 covers 13 residues. The germline V and J ends were trimmed by 0 bases and 9 bases, with 9 bases remaining between them. Germline assignment: CDR1 LGHNA and CDR2 YNFKEQ. The CDR3 DNA reads TGTGCCAGCAGCCAAGAAGTCAACCTCATTCAGTACTTC. Residues: CASSQEVNLIQYF.

The chain is built from TRBV27 and TRBJ1-3; possibly TRBD1 for D (5 bases). Germline-derived CDR1 and CDR2 are MNHEY and SMNVEV (reference sequence). The V and J ends lost 4 bases and 0 bases respectively, with 19 bases between them. The CDR3 totals 18 residues. CDR3 nucleotide sequence: TGTGCCAGCAGTTACCGGGCGCCGGGGCGCTTCTCTGGAAACACCATATATTTT. Its translation is CASSYRAPGRFSGNTIYF.

The chain links TRBV5-1 to TRBJ1-2, with D possibly matching TRBD1 (5 bases). This CDR3 has 15 amino acids. V lost 2 bases, J lost 5 bases, and 16 bases lay in between. Germline CDR1 and CDR2: SGHRS and YFSETQ. The CDR3 coding sequence is TGCGCCAGCAGCTTTGGGACGGACCTCTTGTATGGCTACACCTTC. Translating gives CASSFGTDLLYGYTF.

The rearrangement uses TRBV12-3 or TRBV12-4 and TRBJ2-2; no firm D call. Trimming removed 6 bases at V and 7 bases at J, with 12 bases between. The CDR3 consists of 13 residues. The CDR3 here is CASSPSGGGELFF. In DNA form, the CDR3 reads TGTGCCAGCAGCCCTTCGGGTGGCGGGGAGCTGTTTTTT.

V and J are TRBV6-1 and TRBJ2-7; D is possibly TRBD1 or TRBD2 (5 bases each). With 6 bases removed from V and 3 bases from J, the gap between germline ends came to 18 bases. Germline CDR1 reads MNHNS; CDR2 reads SASEGT. This CDR3 region has 15 residues. The CDR3 here is CASSPVGVPLYEQYF. The DNA for the CDR3 is TGTGCCAGCAGCCCCGTGGGGGTTCCCCTCTACGAGCAGTACTTC.

The rearrangement links TRBV7-9 to TRBJ2-7; perhaps TRBD1 as D (6 bases). The V end was cut by 5 bases, the J end by 5 bases, with 22 bases between. This CDR3 has 16 amino acids. Germline V CDR1 and CDR2: SEHNR, FQNEAQ (reference sequence). CDR3 in DNA: TGTGCCAGCAGCGACTTGGGGGCTCGGATTGTCCACGAGCAGTACTTC. It translates to CASSDLGARIVHEQYF.

This clonotype was seen only a few times. The chain carries TRBV7-2 and TRBJ1-1; tentative D call: TRBD1 (6 bases). Trimming stripped 5 bases from V and 6 bases from J, with 16 bases between. Germline V gene sequence: CDR1 SGHTA, CDR2 FQGNSA. This CDR3 contains 14 residues. CDR3 DNA: TGTGCCAGCAGCCGGAAAACAGGGACGCCTGAAGCTTTCTTT. Translating it yields CASSRKTGTPEAFF.

This clonotype was found a few times. The chain joins TRBV20-1 to TRBJ2-5; D remains unclear. Deletions cut 3 bases from V and 3 bases from J, with 8 bases between. The CDR3 is 12 amino acids. Germline V gives CDR1 DFQATT, CDR2 SNEGSKA (reference sequence). The CDR3 nucleotides read TGCAGTGCTAGGGGCCGAAAAGAGACCCAGTACTTC. Amino acid sequence: CSARGRKETQYF.

Only a few counts were recorded for this clonotype. The rearrangement uses TRBV27 and TRBJ1-1, with a possible D match to TRBD1 (5 bases). The CDR3 has 14 residues. Germline CDR1 MNHEY, CDR2 SMNVEV (reference sequence). V was clipped by 0 bases and J by 13 bases, with 18 bases between them. In nucleotides, the CDR3 is TGTGCCAGCAGTTTATCGGGGCCCCTGCCCTCCGTTTTCTTT. It translates to CASSLSGPLPSVFF.

CDR3 in amino acids: CSVRGRDSYSPLHF. CDR3 DNA: TGCAGTGTCAGGGGACGGGACAGCTATTCACCCCTCCACTTT. V and J are TRBV20-1 and TRBJ1-6, with 7 bases matching TRBD1. Germline CDR1 is DFQATT and CDR2 is SNEGSKA (reference sequence). The CDR3 totals 14 residues. After removal of 7 bases from V and 8 bases from J, the junction contained 11 bases not matched to a gene.